Below, 11 T cell receptor beta chains from the same sample are listed, as sequenced in a study of T cells in Graves' hyperthyroidism and ophthalmopathy. The CDR3 regions of TCR beta were amplified from RNA transcripts. First-round RT-PCR targeting the TCR CDR3 was performed with the HTBI primer set. Each CDR3 protein gets one entry after TCRdb re-called the multiplex PCR reads with MiXCR. The sample records 600,000 or so distinct CDR3 sequences, about 14% being singletons. What was sequenced was blood. The origin of the receptors is a woman aged 45-65 years with Graves' ophthalmopathy.

This clonotype has at least ten counts. The chain employs TRBV30 and TRBJ2-7, with TRBD2 matching 8 bases. Germline V gene data show CDR1 as GTSNPN and CDR2 as SVGIG (reference sequence). The CDR3 is made up of 12 amino acids. The junction had 5 bases not matched to a gene; V was cut back by 7 bases and J by 3 bases. CDR3 amino acids: CAFTSGNYEQYF. The DNA of the CDR3 is TGTGCCTTTACTAGCGGAAACTACGAGCAGTACTTC.

The chain is built from TRBV5-1 and TRBJ2-7; 7 nucleotides match TRBD1. Germline lookup yields CDR1 SGHRS and CDR2 YFSETQ. The V gene end was trimmed by 4 bases and the J gene end by 9 bases; junction bases not matched to a gene: 13. This CDR3 comprises 14 residues. CDR3 sequence reads: CASSPPGQRDVQYF. CDR3 nucleotide sequence: TGCGCCAGCAGCCCGCCGGGACAGAGAGACGTGCAGTACTTC.

This clonotype was observed a handful of times. The J gene is TRBJ2-1, the V gene TRBV6-1; possibly TRBD2 for D (5 bases). CDR3 length: 14 residues. Germline-derived CDR1 and CDR2 are MNHNS and SASEGT. V lost 1 base and J 6 bases, leaving 10 bases between the germline ends. The CDR3 DNA is TGTGCCAGCAGTGAAGAACTAGGAAGCAATGAGCAGTTCTTC. Its translation is CASSEELGSNEQFF.

This clonotype appeared many times. The chain joins TRBV20-1 to TRBJ1-1, with TRBD1 matching 7 bases. After removal of 5 bases from V and 6 bases from J, the junction contained 9 bases not matched to a gene. Germline assignment: CDR1 DFQATT and CDR2 SNEGSKA (reference sequence). CDR3 length equals 13 residues. Here the CDR3 reads CSAPGQPGSEAFF. DNA of the CDR3: TGCAGTGCTCCGGGACAGCCTGGATCTGAAGCTTTCTTT.

This clonotype was recorded at least ten times. The V call is TRBV28, the J call TRBJ1-2; unclear D gene. Germline V gene lookup returns CDR1 MDHEN and CDR2 SYDVKM. This CDR3 is 14 amino acids long. V gave up 2 bases and J gave up 0 bases, with 7 bases separating them. CDR3 residues: CASSLASPNYGYTF. CDR3 sequence (DNA): TGTGCCAGCAGTTTAGCCAGTCCTAACTATGGCTACACCTTC.

This clonotype was seen repeatedly, ten times or more. The chain is built from TRBV12-5 and TRBJ1-1, with 8 bases fitting TRBD1. V gave up 5 bases and J gave up 4 bases; unmatched junction bases: 6. CDR3 length: 14 residues. The germline gives CDR1 LGHNT, CDR2 FRNRAP. CDR3 coding DNA: TGTGCTAGTGGTCAGGGGGCGCGACTCACTGAAGCTTTCTTT. Encoded protein: CASGQGARLTEAFF.

This clonotype showed up many times. This chain connects TRBV9 to TRBJ1-3, with D hard to call. Between the trimmed V and J ends, which lost 0 bases and 0 bases, there was a span of 7 bases. In germline, CDR1 is SGDLS, CDR2 YYNGEE. This CDR3 has 15 amino acids. CDR3 DNA sequence: TGTGCCAGCAGCGTAGACGGTGACTCTGGAAACACCATATATTTT. It specifies CASSVDGDSGNTIYF.

J is TRBJ2-7 and V is TRBV4-1, with D perhaps TRBD1 (6 bases). The CDR3 is made up of 15 amino acids. Germline CDR1 and CDR2: MGHRA and YSYEKL. V lost 5 bases and J lost 0, with 14 bases in between. This CDR3 reads CASSYRDNGSYEQYF. CDR3 bases: TGCGCCAGCAGCTACCGGGACAATGGCTCCTACGAGCAGTACTTC.

This clonotype showed up just a few times. The V gene is TRBV20-1, the J gene TRBJ1-1; 8 bases are shared with TRBD1. This CDR3 is built from 14 residues. V shed 8 bases and J 4 bases; nucleotides not matched to a gene: 12. Germline values: CDR1 DFQATT, CDR2 SNEGSKA (reference sequence). CDR3 nucleotide sequence: TGCAGTACAAACAACAGGGGGAGGAGCACTGAAGCTTTCTTT. Amino acids: CSTNNRGRSTEAFF.

This clonotype was observed at least ten times. CDR3 amino acids: CASRPSGGTEAFF. For the CDR3, the DNA is TGTGCCAGCAGACCGTCGGGAGGCACTGAAGCTTTCTTT. The rearrangement links TRBV12-3 or TRBV12-4 to TRBJ1-1; D gene uncertain. V was clipped by 6 bases and J by 4 bases, with 12 bases between them. This CDR3 spans 13 amino acids.

The table lists this clonotype with many counts. This chain joins TRBV5-1 and TRBJ1-1; the D gene is possibly TRBD1 (5 bases). Per germline, CDR1 SGHRS and CDR2 YFSETQ. The V end was cut by 4 bases, the J end by 1 base, with 14 bases between. This CDR3 is 15 amino acids long. The CDR3 loop is CASSRWQGANTEAFF. The CDR3 bases are TGCGCCAGCAGCCGGTGGCAGGGAGCGAACACTGAAGCTTTCTTT. Full variable domain (remainder filled in from reference TRBV5-1 and TRBJ1-1): KAGVTQTPRYLIKTRGQQVTLSCSPISGHRSVSWYQQTPGQGLQFLFEYFSETQRNKGNFPGRFSGRQFSNSRSEMNVSTLELGDSALYLCASSRWQGANTEAFFGQGTRLTVV.